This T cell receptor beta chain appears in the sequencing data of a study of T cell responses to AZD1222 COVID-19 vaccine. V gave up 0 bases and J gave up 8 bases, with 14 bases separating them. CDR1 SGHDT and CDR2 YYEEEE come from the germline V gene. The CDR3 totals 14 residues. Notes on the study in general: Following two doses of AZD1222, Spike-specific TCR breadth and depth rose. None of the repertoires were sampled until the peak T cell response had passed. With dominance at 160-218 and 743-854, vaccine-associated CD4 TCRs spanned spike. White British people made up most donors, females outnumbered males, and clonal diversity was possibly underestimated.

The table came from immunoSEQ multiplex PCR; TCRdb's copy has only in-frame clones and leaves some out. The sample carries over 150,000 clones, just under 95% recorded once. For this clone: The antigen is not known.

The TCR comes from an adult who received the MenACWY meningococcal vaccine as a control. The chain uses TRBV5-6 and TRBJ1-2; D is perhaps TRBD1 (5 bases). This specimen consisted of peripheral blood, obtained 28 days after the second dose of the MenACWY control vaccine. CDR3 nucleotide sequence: TGTGCCAGCAGCTTGGCCAGGGCGGCTGGGGGCTACACCTTC. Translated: CASSLARAAGGYTF. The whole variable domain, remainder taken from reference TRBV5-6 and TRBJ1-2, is DAGVTQSPTHLIKTRGQQVTLRCSPKSGHDTVSWYQQALGQGPQFIFQYYEEEERQRGNFPDRFSGHQFPNYSSELNVNALLLGDSALYLCASSLARAAGGYTFGSGTRLTVV.